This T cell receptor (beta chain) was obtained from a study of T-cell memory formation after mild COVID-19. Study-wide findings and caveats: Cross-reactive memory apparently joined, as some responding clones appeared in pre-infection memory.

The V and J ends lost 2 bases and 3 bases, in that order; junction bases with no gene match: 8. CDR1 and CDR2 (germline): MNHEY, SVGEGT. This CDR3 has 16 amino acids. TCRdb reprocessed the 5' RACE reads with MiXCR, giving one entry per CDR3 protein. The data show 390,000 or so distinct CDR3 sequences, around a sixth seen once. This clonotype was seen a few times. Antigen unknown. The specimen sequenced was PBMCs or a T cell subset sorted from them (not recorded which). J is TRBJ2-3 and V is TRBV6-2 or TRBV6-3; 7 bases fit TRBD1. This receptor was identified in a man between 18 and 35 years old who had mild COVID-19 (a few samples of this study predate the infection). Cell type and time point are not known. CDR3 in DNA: TGTGCCAGCAGTTACACGACAGGGTTCAATACAGATACGCAGTATTTT. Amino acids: CASSYTTGFNTDTQYF.